This TCR beta chain originates from a study of control samples from healthy donors and cancer patients. Repertoires were generated with immunoSEQ multiplex PCR, while TCRdb's copy carries only in-frame clones and drops some. The data show under 130,000 clones, under 90% seen once. This CDR3 is 15 amino acids long. In germline, CDR1 is SGHNT, CDR2 YYREEE (reference sequence). V trimming: 5 bases; J trimming: 1 base; junction bases outside the gene matches: 4. Sequencing was done on a sample of blood. The chain employs TRBV5-4 and TRBJ2-3, with 10 bases aligning to TRBD2. The TCR originated in a woman aged 45-65 years in good health. CDR3 coding DNA: TGTGCCAGCAGTGCCGGGACTAGCGGCACAGATACGCAGTATTTT. It specifies CASSAGTSGTDTQYF.